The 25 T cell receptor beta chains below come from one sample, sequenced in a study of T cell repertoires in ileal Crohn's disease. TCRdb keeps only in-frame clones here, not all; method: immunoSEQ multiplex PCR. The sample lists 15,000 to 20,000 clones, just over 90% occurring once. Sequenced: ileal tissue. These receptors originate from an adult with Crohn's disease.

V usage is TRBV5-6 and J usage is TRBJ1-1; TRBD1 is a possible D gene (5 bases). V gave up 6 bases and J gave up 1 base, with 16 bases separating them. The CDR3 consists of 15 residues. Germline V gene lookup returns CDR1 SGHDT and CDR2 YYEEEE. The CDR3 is CASNLKWGRNTEAFF. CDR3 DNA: TGTGCCAGCAATTTAAAATGGGGCAGGAACACTGAAGCTTTCTTT.

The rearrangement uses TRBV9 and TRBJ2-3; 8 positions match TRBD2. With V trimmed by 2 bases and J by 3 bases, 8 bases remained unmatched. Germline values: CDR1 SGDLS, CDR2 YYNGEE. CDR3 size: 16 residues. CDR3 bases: TGTGCCAGCAGCGTTACCGACGCGGGGGGAACAGATACGCAGTATTTT. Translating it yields CASSVTDAGGTDTQYF.

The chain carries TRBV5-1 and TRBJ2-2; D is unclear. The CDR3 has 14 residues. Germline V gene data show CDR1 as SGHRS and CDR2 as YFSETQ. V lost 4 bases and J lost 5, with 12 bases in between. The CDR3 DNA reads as TGCGCCAGCAGCGACTGGGTTCGAACCGGGGAGCTGTTTTTT. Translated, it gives CASSDWVRTGELFF.

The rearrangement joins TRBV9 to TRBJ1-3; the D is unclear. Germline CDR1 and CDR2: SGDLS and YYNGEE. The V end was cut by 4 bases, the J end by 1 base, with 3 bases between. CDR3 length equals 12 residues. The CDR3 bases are TGTGCCAGCAGCCCTTCTGGAAACACCATATATTTT. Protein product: CASSPSGNTIYF.

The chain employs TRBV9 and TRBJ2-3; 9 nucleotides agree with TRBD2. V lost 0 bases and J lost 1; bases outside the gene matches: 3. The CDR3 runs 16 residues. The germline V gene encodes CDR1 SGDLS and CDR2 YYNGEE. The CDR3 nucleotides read TGTGCCAGCAGCGTAGCTCTAGCGGGGCGCACAGATACGCAGTATTTT. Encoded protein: CASSVALAGRTDTQYF. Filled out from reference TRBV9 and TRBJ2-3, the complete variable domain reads DSGVTQTPKHLITATGQRVTLRCSPRSGDLSVYWYQQSLDQGLQFLIQYYNGEERAKGNILERFSAQQFPDLHSELNLSSLELGDSALYFCASSVALAGRTDTQYFGPGTRLTVL.

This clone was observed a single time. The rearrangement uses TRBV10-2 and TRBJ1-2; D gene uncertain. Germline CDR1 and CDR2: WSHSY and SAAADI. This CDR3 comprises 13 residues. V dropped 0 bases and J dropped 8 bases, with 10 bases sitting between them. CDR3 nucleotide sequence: TGCGCCAGCAGTGAGTCCGGTCCCCTAGGCTACACCTTC. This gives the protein CASSESGPLGYTF.

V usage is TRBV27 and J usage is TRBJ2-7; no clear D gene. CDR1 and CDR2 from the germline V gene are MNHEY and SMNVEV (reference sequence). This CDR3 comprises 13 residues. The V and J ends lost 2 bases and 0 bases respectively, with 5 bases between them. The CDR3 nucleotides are TGTGCCAGCAGTTTAGAAGCCTCCTACGAGCAGTACTTC. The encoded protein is CASSLEASYEQYF.

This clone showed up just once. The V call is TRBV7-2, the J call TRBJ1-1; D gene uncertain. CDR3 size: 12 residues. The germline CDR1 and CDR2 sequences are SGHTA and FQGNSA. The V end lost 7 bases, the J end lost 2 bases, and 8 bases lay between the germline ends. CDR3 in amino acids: CASTTINTEAFF. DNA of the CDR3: TGTGCCAGCACCACAATAAACACTGAAGCTTTCTTT.

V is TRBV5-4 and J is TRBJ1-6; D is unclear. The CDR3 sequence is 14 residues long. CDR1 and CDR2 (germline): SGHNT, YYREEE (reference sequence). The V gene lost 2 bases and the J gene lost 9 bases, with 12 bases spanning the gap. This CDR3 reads CASSFDGQASPLHF. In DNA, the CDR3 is TGTGCCAGCAGCTTTGACGGCCAGGCTTCACCCCTCCACTTT.

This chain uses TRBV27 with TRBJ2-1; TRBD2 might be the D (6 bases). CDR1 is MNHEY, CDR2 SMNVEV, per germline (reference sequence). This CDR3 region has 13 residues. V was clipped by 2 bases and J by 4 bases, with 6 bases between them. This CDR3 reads CASSLGGYNEQFF. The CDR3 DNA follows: TGTGCCAGCAGTTTAGGGGGGTACAATGAGCAGTTCTTC.

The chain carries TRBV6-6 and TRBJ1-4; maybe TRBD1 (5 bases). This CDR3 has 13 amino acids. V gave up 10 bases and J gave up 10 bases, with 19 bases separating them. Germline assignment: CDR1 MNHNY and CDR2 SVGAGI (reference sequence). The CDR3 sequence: CATSGSASGKLFF. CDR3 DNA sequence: TGTGCCACATCAGGGTCGGCGTCTGGAAAACTGTTTTTT.

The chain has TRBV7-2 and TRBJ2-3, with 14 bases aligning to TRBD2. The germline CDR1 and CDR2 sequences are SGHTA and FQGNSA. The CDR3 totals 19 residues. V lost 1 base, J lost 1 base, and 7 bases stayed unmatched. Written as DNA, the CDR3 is TGTGCCAGCAGCTTAGAAAGACTAGCGGGGGGGGTAGGCACAGATACGCAGTATTTT. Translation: CASSLERLAGGVGTDTQYF.

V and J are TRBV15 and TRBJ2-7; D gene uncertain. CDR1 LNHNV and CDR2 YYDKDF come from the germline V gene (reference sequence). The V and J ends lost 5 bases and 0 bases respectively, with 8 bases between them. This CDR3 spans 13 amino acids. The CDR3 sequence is CATSPGYSYEQYF. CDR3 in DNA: TGTGCCACCAGCCCCGGTTACTCCTACGAGCAGTACTTC.

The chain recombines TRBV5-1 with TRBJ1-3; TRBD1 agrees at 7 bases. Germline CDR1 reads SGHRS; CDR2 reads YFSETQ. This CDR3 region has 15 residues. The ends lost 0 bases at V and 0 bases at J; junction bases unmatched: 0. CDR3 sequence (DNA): TGCGCCAGCAGCTTGGCAGGGGGCTCTGGAAACACCATATATTTT. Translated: CASSLAGGSGNTIYF. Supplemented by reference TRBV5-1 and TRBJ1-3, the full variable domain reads KAGVTQTPRYLIKTRGQQVTLSCSPISGHRSVSWYQQTPGQGLQFLFEYFSETQRNKGNFPGRFSGRQFSNSRSEMNVSTLELGDSALYLCASSLAGGSGNTIYFGEGSWLTVV.

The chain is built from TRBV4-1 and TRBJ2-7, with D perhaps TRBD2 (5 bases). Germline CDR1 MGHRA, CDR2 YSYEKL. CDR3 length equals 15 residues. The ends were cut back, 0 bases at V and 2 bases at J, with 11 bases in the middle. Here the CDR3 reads CASSQDRDGAYEQYF. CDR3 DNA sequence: TGCGCCAGCAGCCAAGACCGGGATGGGGCCTACGAGCAGTACTTC.

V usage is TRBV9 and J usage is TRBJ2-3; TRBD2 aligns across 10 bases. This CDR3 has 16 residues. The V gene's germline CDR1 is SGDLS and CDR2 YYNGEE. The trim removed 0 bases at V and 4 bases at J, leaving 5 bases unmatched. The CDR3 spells CASSVASSGGSDTQYF. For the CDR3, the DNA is TGTGCCAGCAGCGTAGCGTCTAGCGGGGGATCAGATACGCAGTATTTT.

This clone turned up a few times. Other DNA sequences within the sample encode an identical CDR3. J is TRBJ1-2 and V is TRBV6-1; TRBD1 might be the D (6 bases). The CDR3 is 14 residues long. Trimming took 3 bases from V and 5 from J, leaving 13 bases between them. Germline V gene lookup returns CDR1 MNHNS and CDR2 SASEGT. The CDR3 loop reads CASSDRGGGYGYTF. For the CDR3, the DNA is TGTGCCAGCAGTGATAGAGGGGGTGGGTATGGCTACACCTTC.

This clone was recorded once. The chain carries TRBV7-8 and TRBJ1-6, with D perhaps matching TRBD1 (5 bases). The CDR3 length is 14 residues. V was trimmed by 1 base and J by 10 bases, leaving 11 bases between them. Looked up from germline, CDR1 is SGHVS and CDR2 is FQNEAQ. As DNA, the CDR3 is TGTGCCAGCAGCTTAGAGATCAGGGAATCACCCCTCCACTTT. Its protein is CASSLEIRESPLHF.

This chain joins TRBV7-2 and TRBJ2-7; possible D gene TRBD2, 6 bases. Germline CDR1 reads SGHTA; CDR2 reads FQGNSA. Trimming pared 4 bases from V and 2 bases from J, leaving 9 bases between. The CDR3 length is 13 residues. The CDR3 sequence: CASSWRGAYEQYF. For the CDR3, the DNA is TGTGCCAGCAGCTGGCGGGGCGCCTACGAGCAGTACTTC.

CDR3 bases: TGTGCTTCGGGAGGCGAGGTCACTGAAGCTTTCTTT. Protein sequence: CASGGEVTEAFF. The rearrangement uses TRBV2 and TRBJ1-1, with no clear D. CDR1 is SNHLY, CDR2 FYNNEI, per germline. This CDR3 spans 12 amino acids.

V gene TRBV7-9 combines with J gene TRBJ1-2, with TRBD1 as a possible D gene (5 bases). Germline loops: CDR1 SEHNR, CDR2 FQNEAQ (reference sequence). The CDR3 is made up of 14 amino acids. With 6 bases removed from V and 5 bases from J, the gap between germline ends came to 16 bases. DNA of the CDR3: TGTGCCAGCAGGCAACTCACAGGAGAATATGGCTACACCTTC. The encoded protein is CASRQLTGEYGYTF. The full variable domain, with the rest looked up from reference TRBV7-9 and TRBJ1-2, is DTGVSQNPRHKITKRGQNVTFRCDPISEHNRLYWYRQTLGQGPEFLTYFQNEAQLEKSRLLSDRFSAERPKGSFSTLEIQRTEQGDSAMYLCASRQLTGEYGYTFGSGTRLTVV.

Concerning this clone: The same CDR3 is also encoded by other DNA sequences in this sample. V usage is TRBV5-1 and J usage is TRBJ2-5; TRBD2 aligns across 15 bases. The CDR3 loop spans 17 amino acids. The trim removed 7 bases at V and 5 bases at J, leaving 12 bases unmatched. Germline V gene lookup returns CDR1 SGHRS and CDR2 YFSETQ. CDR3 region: CASAGGLAGGVGETQYF. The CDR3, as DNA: TGCGCCAGCGCCGGGGGACTAGCGGGGGGAGTGGGGGAGACCCAGTACTTC. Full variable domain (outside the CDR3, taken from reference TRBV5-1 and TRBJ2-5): KAGVTQTPRYLIKTRGQQVTLSCSPISGHRSVSWYQQTPGQGLQFLFEYFSETQRNKGNFPGRFSGRQFSNSRSEMNVSTLELGDSALYLCASAGGLAGGVGETQYFGPGTRLLVL.

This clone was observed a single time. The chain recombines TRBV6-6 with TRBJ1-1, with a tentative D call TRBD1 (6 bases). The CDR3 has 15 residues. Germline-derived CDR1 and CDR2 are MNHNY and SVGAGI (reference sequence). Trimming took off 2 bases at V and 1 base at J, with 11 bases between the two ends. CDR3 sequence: CASSYGGLANTEAFF. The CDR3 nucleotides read TGTGCCAGCAGTTACGGGGGCTTAGCGAACACTGAAGCTTTCTTT.

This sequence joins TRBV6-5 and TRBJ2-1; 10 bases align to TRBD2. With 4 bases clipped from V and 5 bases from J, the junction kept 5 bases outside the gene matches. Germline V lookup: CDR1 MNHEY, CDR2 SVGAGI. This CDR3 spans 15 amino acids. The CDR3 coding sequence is TGTGCCAGCAGTTTAGCGGGGGGCGAACACAATGAGCAGTTCTTC. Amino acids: CASSLAGGEHNEQFF.

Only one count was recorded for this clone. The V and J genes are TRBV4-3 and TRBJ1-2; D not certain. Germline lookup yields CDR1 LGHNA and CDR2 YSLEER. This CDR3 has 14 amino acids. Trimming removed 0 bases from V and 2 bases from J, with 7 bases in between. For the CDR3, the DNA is TGCGCCAGCAGCCAAGACTCGGGGAACTATGGCTACACCTTC. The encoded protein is CASSQDSGNYGYTF.